Below are 24 T cell receptor beta chains sequenced from a single sample in a study of cytotoxic CD8 clonotypes in ibrutinib-treated CLL. Sequenced by immunoSEQ multiplex PCR; TCRdb stores in-frame clones only, minus some. The sample includes some 29,000 clones, roughly 60% seen only once; the top ten take around 15%. Sequences were derived from PBMCs, sampled before ibrutinib treatment. These receptors all come from a human donor with chronic lymphocytic leukemia.

By share, this clone ranks as medium-sized. The V call is TRBV21-1, the J call TRBJ1-5. TRBV21-1 constitutes a pseudogene. The CDR3 extends over 18 amino acids. As DNA, the CDR3 is TGTGCCAGCAGCACCCATTCCCCCGGACCCTATAGCAATCAGCCCCAGCATTTT. Translated: CASSTHSPGPYSNQPQHF.

DNA for the CDR3: TGTGCCAGTAGTATTCGTGGCAGTAATTCACCCCTCCACTTT. Its translation is CASSIRGSNSPLHF. The gene calls are TRBV19 and TRBJ1-6; D not certain. V dropped 3 bases and J dropped 6 bases, with 9 bases sitting between them. The CDR3 is made up of 14 amino acids. The germline V gene has CDR1 LNHDA and CDR2 SQIVND (reference sequence). Full variable domain (remainder filled in from reference TRBV19 and TRBJ1-6): DGGITQSPKYLFRKEGQNVTLSCEQNLNHDAMYWYRQDPGQGLRLIYYSQIVNDFQKGDIAEGYSVSREKKESFPLTVTSAQKNPTAFYLCASSIRGSNSPLHFGNGTRLTVT.

V gene TRBV11-2 combines with J gene TRBJ2-5; D tentatively reads TRBD1 or TRBD2 (5 bases each). Germline V CDR1 and CDR2: SGHAT, FQNNGV. Trimming removed 3 bases from V and 6 bases from J, with 23 bases in between. CDR3 length: 17 residues. The DNA for the CDR3 is TGTGCCAGCAGCTTCTCTACCCGGGGCTATCCCAGGAAGACCCAGTACTTC. Translation: CASSFSTRGYPRKTQYF.

The rearrangement uses TRBV7-9 and TRBJ2-2; no clear D gene. The CDR3 loop spans 13 amino acids. V was trimmed by 3 bases and J by 7 bases, leaving 9 bases between them. The germline V gene encodes CDR1 SEHNR and CDR2 FQNEAQ (reference sequence). CDR3 DNA sequence: TGTGCCAGCAGCTTTCGGACCGTCGGGGAGCTGTTTTTT. It is translated as CASSFRTVGELFF.

The chain joins TRBV28 to TRBJ2-1; D is possibly TRBD2 (5 bases). V was shortened by 2 bases and J by 11 bases, with 13 bases between the two germline ends. The germline V gene encodes CDR1 MDHEN and CDR2 SYDVKM. The CDR3 is 13 amino acids. The CDR3 coding sequence is TGTGCCAGCAGTTTAAATTTAAGAGGGCAGCAGTTCTTC. This codes for CASSLNLRGQQFF.

The chain recombines TRBV7-2 with TRBJ2-2, with 7 bases matching TRBD1. Per germline, CDR1 SGHTA and CDR2 FQGNSA. The CDR3 length is 15 residues. V dropped 7 bases and J dropped 5; count of bases not matched to a gene: 10. CDR3 coding DNA: TGTGCCAGCACAAAAGGGACAGCCTGGACCGGGGAGCTGTTTTTT. Its translation: CASTKGTAWTGELFF.

The chain employs TRBV5-1 and TRBJ2-2; 10 nucleotides align to TRBD2. This CDR3 comprises 16 residues. V shed 3 bases, J shed 2 bases, and the junction held 4 bases outside the gene matches. Germline CDR1 reads SGHRS; CDR2 reads YFSETQ. The CDR3 nucleotides are TGCGCCAGCAGCTCTGGACTAGCGGCTAACACCGGGGAGCTGTTTTTT. It specifies CASSSGLAANTGELFF.

This chain connects TRBV5-4 to TRBJ2-2, with D maybe TRBD1 (5 bases). Trimming took 2 bases from V and 3 from J, leaving 8 bases between them. This CDR3 comprises 14 residues. Germline loops: CDR1 SGHNT, CDR2 YYREEE (reference sequence). CDR3: CASSLGDDTGELFF. The DNA of the CDR3 is TGTGCCAGCAGCTTAGGGGATGACACCGGGGAGCTGTTTTTT.

This chain links TRBV2 with TRBJ2-1, with TRBD2 matching over 11 bases. Germline V gene sequence: CDR1 SNHLY, CDR2 FYNNEI. The ends lost 6 bases at V and 1 base at J; junction bases unmatched: 11. CDR3 size: 18 residues. The CDR3 reads CASSNPGLAAKSYNEQFF. Written as DNA, the CDR3 is TGTGCCAGCAGCAATCCGGGACTAGCGGCAAAATCCTACAATGAGCAGTTCTTC.

The chain carries TRBV10-3 and TRBJ1-2, with D maybe TRBD1 (6 bases). CDR1 ENHRY and CDR2 SYGVKD come from the germline V gene. The CDR3 runs to 16 residues. Trimming removed 6 bases from V and 3 bases from J, with 20 bases in between. The CDR3 here is CAIREHRAGEDYGYTF. The CDR3, as DNA: TGTGCCATCAGGGAACACCGGGCAGGGGAGGACTATGGCTACACCTTC.

The chain recombines TRBV25-1 with TRBJ2-5; the D gene is possibly TRBD1 (5 bases). V shed 2 bases and J shed 5 bases, with 24 bases lying between them. The CDR3 length is 18 residues. Germline CDR1 and CDR2: MGHDK and SYGVNS. The CDR3 DNA reads as TGTGCCAGCAGTGAAAGTGGAAACAGGCCGTTGTTGTTTGAGACCCAGTACTTC. This codes for CASSESGNRPLLFETQYF. Supplemented by reference TRBV25-1 and TRBJ2-5, the full variable domain reads EADIYQTPRYLVIGTGKKITLECSQTMGHDKMYWYQQDPGMELHLIHYSYGVNSTEKGDLSSESTVSRIRTEHFPLTLESARPSHTSQYLCASSESGNRPLLFETQYFGPGTRLLVL.

This rearrangement joins TRBV14 to TRBJ1-2; D is ambiguous. This CDR3 region has 14 residues. The V gene lost 0 bases and the J gene lost 7 bases, with 12 bases spanning the gap. Germline loops: CDR1 SGHDN, CDR2 FVKESK. CDR3 amino acids: CASSQDRVAAGYTF. The CDR3 DNA reads as TGTGCCAGCAGCCAAGATAGGGTCGCGGCTGGCTACACCTTC.

The chain has TRBV6-5 and TRBJ2-3; 9 nucleotides agree with TRBD2. The V gene's germline CDR1 is MNHEY and CDR2 SVGAGI. CDR3 length: 16 amino acids. The V segment lost 4 bases and the J segment 7 bases; nucleotides outside the gene matches: 12. The CDR3 loop reads CASSLRNSGGTNTQYF. The CDR3 nucleotides read TGTGCCAGCAGTTTGCGGAATAGCGGGGGAACCAATACGCAGTATTTT.

This clone was observed a handful of times. The rearrangement joins TRBV18 to TRBJ2-4; D remains ambiguous. The CDR3 consists of 15 residues. V shed 3 bases and J shed 0 bases, with 9 bases lying between them. Germline values: CDR1 KGHSH, CDR2 LQKENI. The CDR3 DNA is TGTGCCAGCTCACCCCCAGCTTCAGCCAAAAACATTCAGTACTTC. Translated, it gives CASSPPASAKNIQYF. Full variable domain (outside the CDR3, taken from reference TRBV18 and TRBJ2-4): NAGVMQNPRHLVRRRGQEARLRCSPMKGHSHVYWYRQLPEEGLKFMVYLQKENIIDESGMPKERFSAEFPKEGPSILRIQQVVRGDSAAYFCASSPPASAKNIQYFGAGTRLSVL.

The chain combines TRBV6-5 with TRBJ2-3; D not resolved. This CDR3 contains 16 residues. Germline V gene lookup returns CDR1 MNHEY and CDR2 SVGAGI. Trimming shortened V by 0 bases and J by 6 bases, and 16 bases separated the two germline ends. The CDR3 loop is CASSYSKQDLSDTQYF. CDR3 in DNA: TGTGCCAGCAGTTACTCTAAGCAGGATCTATCGGATACGCAGTATTTT.

By its share, this clone is medium-sized. Other nucleotide sequences in the sample specify the same CDR3. The V call is TRBV29-1, the J call TRBJ1-3; D is perhaps TRBD1 (5 bases). Deletions cut 3 bases from V and 2 bases from J, with 5 bases between. Germline CDR1 reads SQVTM; CDR2 reads ANQGSEA. The CDR3 is 12 residues long. CDR3 amino acids: CSVETAGNTIYF. The DNA of the CDR3 is TGCAGCGTTGAGACAGCTGGAAACACCATATATTTT. Combining the CDR3 with reference TRBV29-1 and TRBJ1-3 gives the whole variable domain SAVISQKPSRDICQRGTSLTIQCQVDSQVTMMFWYRQQPGQSLTLIATANQGSEATYESGFVIDKFPISRPNLTFSTLTVSNMSPEDSSIYLCSVETAGNTIYFGEGSWLTVV.

The chain joins TRBV5-1 to TRBJ2-7, with 8 bases matching TRBD2. Trimming took 4 bases from V and 2 from J; bases not matched to a gene: 5. Germline loops: CDR1 SGHRS, CDR2 YFSETQ. The CDR3 runs 14 residues. DNA for the CDR3: TGCGCCAGCAGCCCTGGACTAGCAGCCTACGAGCAGTACTTC. Amino acid sequence: CASSPGLAAYEQYF.

The gene calls are TRBV9 and TRBJ2-4, with D possibly being TRBD2 (6 bases). Trimming took off 0 bases at V and 1 base at J, with 11 bases between the two ends. CDR3 length: 16 amino acids. Germline V gives CDR1 SGDLS, CDR2 YYNGEE. The CDR3: CASSVELRGAKNIQYF. CDR3 nucleotides: TGTGCCAGCAGCGTAGAGCTTCGGGGGGCCAAAAACATTCAGTACTTC.

The chain links TRBV7-9 to TRBJ1-5, with D hard to call. The germline gives CDR1 SEHNR, CDR2 FQNEAQ (reference sequence). V was shortened by 5 bases and J by 2 bases, with 13 bases between the two germline ends. The CDR3 covers 15 residues. In nucleotides, the CDR3 is TGTGCCAGCAGCCCGGGATTTAGGGGCAATCAGCCCCAGCATTTT. It yields the protein CASSPGFRGNQPQHF.

The CDR3 region is CASSLTQTGSVRGYTF. The CDR3 region has the DNA TGTGCCAGCAGCTTAACCCAGACAGGGAGCGTCCGTGGCTACACCTTC. V is TRBV11-2 and J is TRBJ1-2, with 7 bases fitting TRBD1. The germline CDR1 and CDR2 sequences are SGHAT and FQNNGV. V shed 2 bases and J 7 bases; nucleotides not matched to a gene: 13. This CDR3 has 16 amino acids.

The rearrangement joins TRBV27 to TRBJ1-2, with D possibly being TRBD1 (5 bases). Trimming stripped 7 bases from V and 0 bases from J, with 21 bases between. CDR1 is MNHEY and CDR2 is SMNVEV in the germline V gene (reference sequence). The length of the CDR3 is 17 residues. The chain's CDR3 is CASTTISRGRANYGYTF. The CDR3 DNA follows: TGTGCCAGCACCACCATTTCACGGGGCCGAGCTAACTATGGCTACACCTTC.

This clone appeared a single time. This chain joins TRBV5-1 and TRBJ2-7, with a tentative D call TRBD2 (7 bases). V dropped 0 bases and J dropped 7 bases, with 14 bases sitting between them. Germline V gene sequence: CDR1 SGHRS, CDR2 YFSETQ. The CDR3 runs 14 residues. The CDR3 protein is CASSLDAGAEEQYF. The CDR3 DNA reads TGCGCCAGCAGCTTGGACGCGGGGGCTGAGGAGCAGTACTTC.

The gene calls are TRBV5-1 and TRBJ2-1, with D perhaps TRBD1 (5 bases). The CDR3 runs to 14 residues. The V and J ends lost 0 bases and 4 bases respectively, with 8 bases between them. The germline CDR1 and CDR2 sequences are SGHRS and YFSETQ. This CDR3 is CASSLAQGYNEQFF. The CDR3 DNA is TGCGCCAGCAGCTTGGCCCAGGGATACAATGAGCAGTTCTTC. The whole variable domain, filled in from reference TRBV5-1 and TRBJ2-1, reads KAGVTQTPRYLIKTRGQQVTLSCSPISGHRSVSWYQQTPGQGLQFLFEYFSETQRNKGNFPGRFSGRQFSNSRSEMNVSTLELGDSALYLCASSLAQGYNEQFFGPGTRLTVL.

The chain uses TRBV5-1 and TRBJ2-1, with 10 bases that match TRBD2. Germline values: CDR1 SGHRS, CDR2 YFSETQ. The V and J ends lost 8 bases and 5 bases, in that order; junction bases with no gene match: 4. The CDR3 spans 13 residues. CDR3 nucleotides: TGCGCCAGTGGGACTAGCGCGGACAATGAGCAGTTCTTC. The encoded protein is CASGTSADNEQFF.